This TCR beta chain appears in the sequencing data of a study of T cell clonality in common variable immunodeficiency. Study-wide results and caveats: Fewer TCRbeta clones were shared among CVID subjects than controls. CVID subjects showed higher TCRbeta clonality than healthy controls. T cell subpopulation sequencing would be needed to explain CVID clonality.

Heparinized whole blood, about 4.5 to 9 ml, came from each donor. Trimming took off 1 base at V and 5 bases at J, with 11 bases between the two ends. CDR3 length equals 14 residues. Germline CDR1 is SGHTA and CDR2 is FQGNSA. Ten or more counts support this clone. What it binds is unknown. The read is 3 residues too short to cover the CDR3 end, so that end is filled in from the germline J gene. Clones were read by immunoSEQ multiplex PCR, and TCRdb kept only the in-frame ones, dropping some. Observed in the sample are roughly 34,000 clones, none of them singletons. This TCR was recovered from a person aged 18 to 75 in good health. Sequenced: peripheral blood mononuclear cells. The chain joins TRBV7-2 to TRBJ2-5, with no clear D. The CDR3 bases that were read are TGTGCCAGCAGCTTAGAGGGTTCTGCGGAGACC. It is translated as CASSLEGSAET. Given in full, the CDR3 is CASSLEGSAETQYF.